This TCR beta chain was sequenced in a study of naive and memory T cell subsets. Both TRBC1 and TRBC2 were covered by a beta constant-region primer of two equimolar oligonucleotides. Ligated cDNA was amplified by four rounds of PCR with nested alpha and beta constant-region primers and SP2. TCRdb re-called the UMI-ligation and nested PCR reads through MiXCR, storing one row per CDR3 protein. Among tens of thousands of distinct CDR3 sequences, about 10% were seen once, and the ten largest hold approximately 17%. This CDR3 is built from 14 residues. J was trimmed by 7 bases and V by 8 bases; bases with no gene match: 7. Germline assignment: CDR1 MDHEN and CDR2 SYDVKM. CD4 T cells were positively selected, then CD8 T cells from the CD4-negative fraction. There are many counts of this clonotype.

What was sequenced was effector memory CD4+ T cells from blood. Described subset: effector memory, CD45RA- CD27-. This clonotype was sampled from a human donor in good health. The rearrangement uses TRBV28 and TRBJ1-4; 10 nucleotides match TRBD1. The CDR3 DNA reads TGTGCCAGCCACGACAGGGGGCGGAGTGAAAAACTGTTTTTT. Protein: CASHDRGRSEKLFF.